The 28 T cell receptor beta chains below were found in one sample sequenced in a study of OX40 agonist ivuxolimab in advanced cancers. The assay was immunoSEQ multiplex PCR, and TCRdb's table has in-frame clones only and misses some. Of about 21,000 clones listed, more than 80% were seen once; the top ten hold around a fifth. The sample in question was CD4+ or CD8+ T cells sorted from blood, obtained in a trial of the OX40 agonist ivuxolimab. These receptors all stem from an adult with an advanced solid tumor such as melanoma, head and neck, liver or kidney cancer.

The chain employs TRBV19 and TRBJ1-5; D is uncertain. This CDR3 has 14 amino acids. Trimming removed 3 bases at V and 9 bases at J, with 15 bases between. Germline V gene lookup returns CDR1 LNHDA and CDR2 SQIVND (reference sequence). In DNA form, the CDR3 reads TGTGCCAGTAGTATTGGGCAGGCCCGGTCGCCCCAGCATTTT. Protein product: CASSIGQARSPQHF. The entire variable domain, with the rest obtained from reference TRBV19 and TRBJ1-5, is as follows: DGGITQSPKYLFRKEGQNVTLSCEQNLNHDAMYWYRQDPGQGLRLIYYSQIVNDFQKGDIAEGYSVSREKKESFPLTVTSAQKNPTAFYLCASSIGQARSPQHFGDGTRLSIL.

This chain uses TRBV7-6 with TRBJ2-7, with TRBD2 matching over 10 bases. V trimming: 1 base; J trimming: 4 bases; junction bases outside the gene matches: 4. The germline CDR1 and CDR2 sequences are SGHVS and FNYEAQ. The length of the CDR3 is 15 residues. The CDR3: CASSLEASGSYEQYF. CDR3 sequence (DNA): TGTGCCAGCAGCTTAGAGGCTAGCGGGAGTTACGAGCAGTACTTC.

The chain carries TRBV10-1 and TRBJ1-1; D is unclear. This CDR3 has 13 amino acids. The germline CDR1 and CDR2 sequences are WNHNN and SYGVQD (reference sequence). V was shortened by 10 bases and J by 0 bases, with 12 bases between the two germline ends. The CDR3 DNA is TGCGCCACTTCAGACACCCTGAACACTGAAGCTTTCTTT. It yields the protein CATSDTLNTEAFF.

This clone was detected only once. V is TRBV5-5 and J is TRBJ1-5; possibly TRBD1 for D (5 bases). This CDR3 is 15 amino acids long. Per the germline V gene, CDR1 is SGHKS and CDR2 is YYEKEE (reference sequence). Deletions cut 0 bases from V and 6 bases from J, with 13 bases between. The DNA for the CDR3 is TGTGCCAGCAGCTTGGCCGGACAACATGGTCAGCCCCAGCATTTT. Its translation: CASSLAGQHGQPQHF.

The chain carries TRBV29-1 and TRBJ2-5; D could derive from TRBD1 or TRBD2 (6 bases each). The DNA end lines up better with TRBJ2-7; the J call may be wrong. The length of the CDR3 is 14 residues. CDR1 SQVTM and CDR2 ANQGSEA come from the germline V gene. CDR3 bases: TGCAGCGTTGGGGGGGCCACCAGCTCCTACGAGCAGTACTTC. Translating it yields CSVGGATSSYEQYF.

The chain uses TRBV19 and TRBJ2-2; D gene uncertain. The V gene lost 3 bases and the J gene lost 0 bases, with 11 bases spanning the gap. The CDR3 consists of 16 residues. CDR1 is LNHDA and CDR2 is SQIVND in the germline V gene (reference sequence). CDR3 sequence reads: CASSIGRVTNTGELFF. As DNA, the CDR3 is TGTGCCAGTAGTATCGGTCGAGTCACGAACACCGGGGAGCTGTTTTTT.

The chain recombines TRBV7-6 with TRBJ2-3, with 8 bases fitting TRBD1. Germline CDR1 reads SGHVS; CDR2 reads FNYEAQ. The trim removed 6 bases at V and 5 bases at J, leaving 10 bases unmatched. The CDR3 extends over 15 amino acids. CDR3 amino acids: CASSLRTGQGDTQYF. The CDR3, as DNA: TGTGCCAGCAGTCTAAGGACAGGGCAGGGAGATACGCAGTATTTT.

By its share, this clone is medium-sized. Other DNA sequences in this specimen translate into the identical CDR3. The chain links TRBV6-1 to TRBJ1-3; no reliable D call. The CDR3 consists of 15 residues. V lost 10 bases and J 4 bases, leaving 20 bases between the germline ends. The V gene's germline CDR1 is MNHNS and CDR2 SASEGT. The CDR3: CATQDVGSEGNTIYF. CDR3 DNA sequence: TGTGCCACTCAGGACGTCGGATCAGAGGGAAACACCATATATTTT.

The rearrangement uses TRBV5-5 and TRBJ2-7, with D hard to call. Trimming took 0 bases from V and 0 from J, leaving 13 bases between them. Germline CDR1 and CDR2: SGHKS and YYEKEE (reference sequence). The CDR3 loop spans 16 amino acids. In DNA form, the CDR3 reads TGTGCCAGCAGCTTGGGGTTGTTCGGAAGCTCCTACGAGCAGTACTTC. Encoded protein: CASSLGLFGSSYEQYF.

This chain joins TRBV19 and TRBJ1-5; TRBD1 agrees at 12 bases. Germline assignment: CDR1 LNHDA and CDR2 SQIVND (reference sequence). The V and J ends lost 3 bases and 7 bases, in that order; junction bases with no gene match: 4. The CDR3 is made up of 15 amino acids. CDR3 bases: TGTGCCAGTAGTATCGGGACAGGGGGCGACCAGCCCCAGCATTTT. It encodes CASSIGTGGDQPQHF.

This chain connects TRBV7-8 to TRBJ1-3, with 9 bases identical to TRBD1. Germline CDR1 and CDR2: SGHVS and FQNEAQ. With V trimmed by 5 bases and J by 0 bases, 2 bases remained unmatched. The CDR3 is 15 amino acids. CDR3 amino acids: CASSQDRGSGNTIYF. The CDR3, as DNA: TGTGCCAGCAGCCAGGACAGGGGCTCTGGAAACACCATATATTTT. The full variable domain, completed using reference TRBV7-8 and TRBJ1-3, is GAGVSQSPRYKVAKRGQDVALRCDPISGHVSLFWYQQALGQGPEFLTYFQNEAQLDKSGLPSDRFFAERPEGSVSTLKIQRTQQEDSAVYLCASSQDRGSGNTIYFGEGSWLTVV.

V gene TRBV5-4 combines with J gene TRBJ1-4; the D is unclear. V lost 4 bases to trimming and J lost 6 bases, with 4 bases between them. Germline CDR1 and CDR2: SGHNT and YYREEE (reference sequence). This CDR3 has 11 residues. In DNA form, the CDR3 reads TGTGCCAGCAGCGTCGATGAAAAACTGTTTTTT. This translates into CASSVDEKLFF.

This chain connects TRBV7-9 to TRBJ2-3, with unresolved D. V lost 11 bases and J 5 bases, leaving 8 bases between the germline ends. CDR1 SEHNR and CDR2 FQNEAQ come from the germline V gene (reference sequence). The CDR3 runs to 10 residues. CDR3 loop: CALSEDTQYF. CDR3 bases: TGTGCCTTGTCGGAAGATACGCAGTATTTT.

Here the CDR3 reads CASSEPSGNQAGYTF. The CDR3 DNA is TGTGCCAGCAGTGAGCCCTCGGGGAACCAGGCTGGCTACACCTTC. The chain links TRBV25-1 to TRBJ1-2; D is uncertain. V lost 3 bases and J lost 7, with 18 bases in between. Per the germline V gene, CDR1 is MGHDK and CDR2 is SYGVNS. The CDR3 covers 15 residues.

The rearrangement joins TRBV9 to TRBJ1-1; 7 positions match TRBD1. CDR1 and CDR2 (germline): SGDLS, YYNGEE. The CDR3 length is 16 residues. Trimming took 0 bases from V and 1 from J; bases not matched to a gene: 6. The CDR3: CASSVEGGQRNTEAFF. In DNA form, the CDR3 reads TGTGCCAGCAGCGTAGAGGGGGGACAGCGGAACACTGAAGCTTTCTTT.

The chain employs TRBV6-5 and TRBJ2-3; D not certain. The V end was cut by 4 bases, the J end by 3 bases, with 8 bases between. The length of the CDR3 is 13 residues. Germline V gene sequence: CDR1 MNHEY, CDR2 SVGAGI. CDR3 nucleotides: TGTGCCAGCAGTTGGAAAGGAACAGATACGCAGTATTTT. Translating it yields CASSWKGTDTQYF.

CDR3 sequence: CASRQGADTGELFF. CDR3 nucleotide sequence: TGTGCCAGCAGACAGGGGGCTGACACCGGGGAGCTGTTTTTT. The chain has TRBV27 and TRBJ2-2, with TRBD1 matching over 9 bases. The CDR3 consists of 14 residues. Looked up from germline, CDR1 is MNHEY and CDR2 is SMNVEV (reference sequence). With V trimmed by 6 bases and J by 3 bases, 2 bases remained unmatched.

This sequence joins TRBV30 and TRBJ2-7; D is undetermined. There are 13 residues in the CDR3. V lost 3 bases and J 2 bases, leaving 11 bases between the germline ends. Germline V gene sequence: CDR1 GTSNPN, CDR2 SVGIG (reference sequence). CDR3 amino acids: CAWRITATYEQYF. The CDR3, as DNA: TGTGCCTGGAGAATAACGGCGACCTACGAGCAGTACTTC.

The J gene is TRBJ1-3, the V gene TRBV6-1; no reliable D call. The CDR3 spans 17 residues. Trimming removed 4 bases at V and 0 bases at J, with 16 bases between. Per the germline V gene, CDR1 is MNHNS and CDR2 is SASEGT. This CDR3 reads CASSASYGVYSGNTIYF. Written as DNA, the CDR3 is TGTGCCAGCAGTGCTTCTTACGGGGTTTACTCTGGAAACACCATATATTTT.

The rearrangement joins TRBV9 to TRBJ2-3; D may be TRBD2 (5 bases). Per the germline V gene, CDR1 is SGDLS and CDR2 is YYNGEE. CDR3 length equals 14 residues. Deletions cut 0 bases from V and 3 bases from J, with 8 bases between. CDR3 in DNA: TGTGCCAGCAGCGTAGAGGGAGCTACAGATACGCAGTATTTT. Encoded protein: CASSVEGATDTQYF.

Only a few counts were recorded for this clone. The rearrangement joins TRBV9 to TRBJ1-1; D not certain. Germline CDR1 SGDLS, CDR2 YYNGEE. The germline V and J ends were trimmed by 0 bases and 3 bases, with 12 bases remaining between them. The CDR3 spans 15 residues. The CDR3 sequence: CASSVASLGYTEAFF. The CDR3 nucleotides read TGTGCCAGCAGCGTAGCCTCACTGGGGTACACTGAAGCTTTCTTT.

V and J are TRBV7-3 and TRBJ2-3; 10 nucleotides agree with TRBD2. The CDR3 extends over 15 amino acids. V was clipped by 5 bases and J by 2 bases; unmatched bases: 4. Germline V lookup: CDR1 SGHTA, CDR2 FQGTGA. The CDR3 coding sequence is TGTGCCAGCAGCCACAGCGGGGGGGTCACAGATACGCAGTATTTT. Its translation: CASSHSGGVTDTQYF.

The V and J genes are TRBV12-5 and TRBJ2-3, with D perhaps being TRBD1 or TRBD2 (6 bases each). The germline V gene has CDR1 LGHNT and CDR2 FRNRAP. Trimming stripped 11 bases from V and 3 bases from J, with 12 bases between. This CDR3 spans 12 amino acids. The CDR3: CAGGGGTDTQYF. The DNA of the CDR3 is TGTGCTGGAGGAGGGGGGACAGATACGCAGTATTTT.

This clone was counted between two and nine times. The chain links TRBV7-9 to TRBJ2-1; possible D gene TRBD1, 6 bases. This CDR3 is built from 14 residues. V gave up 5 bases and J gave up 10 bases, with 18 bases separating them. CDR1 and CDR2 from the germline V gene are SEHNR and FQNEAQ (reference sequence). Here the CDR3 reads CASSPLDSPREQFF. The DNA for the CDR3 is TGTGCCAGCAGCCCCTTGGACAGCCCCAGAGAGCAGTTCTTC.

With regard to this clone: Sequence at one end of the junction differs from germline and may be a read error. The chain employs TRBV7-7 and TRBJ2-3; 7 nucleotides line up with TRBD2. The CDR3 loop spans 15 amino acids. In germline, CDR1 is SSHAT, CDR2 FNYEAQ (reference sequence). The CDR3 coding sequence is TGTGCTAGCAGCTCCCTCGGCGGGGGAACAGATACGCAGTATTTT. Encoded protein: CASSSLGGGTDTQYF.

CDR3 nucleotides: TGTGCCAGTAGTAGGACAGGGGGCGCCCCCGGGGAGCTGTTTTTT. Residues: CASSRTGGAPGELFF. The chain has TRBV19 and TRBJ2-2, with TRBD1 identical over 11 bases. The CDR3 is 15 amino acids. Per the germline V gene, CDR1 is LNHDA and CDR2 is SQIVND (reference sequence). The ends lost 4 bases at V and 6 bases at J; junction bases unmatched: 4.

The rearrangement uses TRBV11-2 and TRBJ2-7; a weak D match, TRBD2 (5 bases). Trimming removed 1 base from V and 7 bases from J, with 14 bases in between. The V gene's germline CDR1 is SGHAT and CDR2 FQNNGV. This CDR3 has 14 amino acids. CDR3 sequence reads: CASSLAHQRGEQYF. CDR3 in DNA: TGTGCCAGCAGCTTAGCCCACCAACGGGGTGAGCAGTACTTC.

A note on this clone: At one boundary the junction diverges from the germline segment, which might be a read error. The chain recombines TRBV7-7 with TRBJ2-7; 7 nucleotides agree with TRBD1. The CDR3 length is 13 residues. From germline, CDR1 is SSHAT and CDR2 FNYEAQ (reference sequence). CDR3 in amino acids: CASSLVQGDEQYF. In DNA form, the CDR3 reads TGTGCTAGCAGCTTAGTGCAGGGGGATGAGCAGTACTTC.